This T cell receptor beta chain stems from a study of T cells in Graves' hyperthyroidism and ophthalmopathy. Using RNA transcripts as the source, TCR beta CDR3 regions were amplified. The HTBI primer set was used in a first-round RT-PCR of the TCR CDR3. TCRdb re-called the multiplex PCR reads through MiXCR, storing one row per CDR3 protein. In the table there are roughly 500,000 distinct CDR3 sequences, about 45% of which are singletons. On this clonotype itself: Its antigen is unidentified. Sequence at one end of the junction differs from germline and may be a read error.

Study observations and caveats: From stable hyperthyroidism, ophthalmopathy was separated by a 13 V-J model.

The CDR3 consists of 11 residues. Germline V gene sequence: CDR1 DFQATT, CDR2 SNEGSKA (reference sequence). This receptor was identified in an adult woman with Graves' disease, either hyperthyroidism or ophthalmopathy (not recorded which). The sequenced sample consisted of peripheral blood or thyroid tissue (not recorded which). V gene TRBV20-1 combines with J gene TRBJ1-4; D might be TRBD1 (6 bases). The CDR3 DNA reads TGCAGTGCTAGAAGGGGGGGAAAACTGTCTTTT. It encodes CSARRGGKLSF.